The TCR beta chain described here comes from a study of beta chain features in type 1 diabetes. Study information: Sorted cells, about 99 million in number, were examined across all samples.

This clone was detected only a few times. Its antigen is as yet unknown. The study's findings and limits: Moderately but significantly shorter TCRB CDR3s were found in Type 1 diabetes patients in all four CD4+ subsets.

Expressed TCRB transcripts were sequenced because the isolated RNA had all been reverse transcribed beforehand. Data came from immunoSEQ multiplex PCR; TCRdb stores just in-frame clones and leaves some out. Of a few hundred thousand clones in the sample, around 9.6% were seen once. The germline V gene has CDR1 SGHVS and CDR2 FNYEAQ. V trimming: 0 bases; J trimming: 0 bases; junction bases outside the gene matches: 16. The length of the CDR3 is 21 residues. The chain employs TRBV7-6 and TRBJ2-1; 8 nucleotides align to TRBD1. Sequenced sample: central memory CD4+ T cells from blood. The TCR sequence derives from a young man with type 1 diabetes. The CDR3 sequence is CASSLASGRGRPLSSYNEQFF. CDR3 bases: TGTGCCAGCAGCTTAGCGAGCGGCAGGGGGCGACCCCTGAGCTCCTACAATGAGCAGTTCTTC.